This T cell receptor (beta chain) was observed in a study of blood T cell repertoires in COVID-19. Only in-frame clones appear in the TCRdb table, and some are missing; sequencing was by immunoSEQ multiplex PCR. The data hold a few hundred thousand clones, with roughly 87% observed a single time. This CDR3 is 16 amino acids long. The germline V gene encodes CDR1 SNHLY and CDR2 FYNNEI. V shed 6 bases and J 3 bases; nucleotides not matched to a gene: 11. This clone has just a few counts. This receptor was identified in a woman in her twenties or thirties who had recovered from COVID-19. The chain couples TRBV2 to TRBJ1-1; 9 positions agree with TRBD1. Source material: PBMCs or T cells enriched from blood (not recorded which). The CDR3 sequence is CASRVPGQGKYTEAFF. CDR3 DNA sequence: TGTGCCAGCAGAGTCCCGGGACAGGGCAAGTACACTGAAGCTTTCTTT.